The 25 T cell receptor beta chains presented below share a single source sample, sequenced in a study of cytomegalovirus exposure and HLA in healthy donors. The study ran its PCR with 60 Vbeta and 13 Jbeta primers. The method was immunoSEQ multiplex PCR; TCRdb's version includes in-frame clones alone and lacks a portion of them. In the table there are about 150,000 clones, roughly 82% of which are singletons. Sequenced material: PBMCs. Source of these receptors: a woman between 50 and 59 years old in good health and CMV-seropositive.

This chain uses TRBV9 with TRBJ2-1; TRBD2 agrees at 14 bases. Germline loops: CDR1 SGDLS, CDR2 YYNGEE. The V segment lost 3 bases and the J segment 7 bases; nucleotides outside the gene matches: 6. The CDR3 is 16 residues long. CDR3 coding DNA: TGTGCCAGCAGCGCTCGGGGACTAGCGGGGGCAAATGAGCAGTTCTTC. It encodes CASSARGLAGANEQFF. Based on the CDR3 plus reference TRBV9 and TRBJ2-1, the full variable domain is DSGVTQTPKHLITATGQRVTLRCSPRSGDLSVYWYQQSLDQGLQFLIQYYNGEERAKGNILERFSAQQFPDLHSELNLSSLELGDSALYFCASSARGLAGANEQFFGPGTRLTVL.

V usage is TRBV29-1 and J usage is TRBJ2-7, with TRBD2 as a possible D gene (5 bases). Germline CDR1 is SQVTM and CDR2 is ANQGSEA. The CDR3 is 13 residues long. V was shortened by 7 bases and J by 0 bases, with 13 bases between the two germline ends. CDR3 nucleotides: TGCAGCGCGTCGGTGGGGAGCTCCTACGAGCAGTACTTC. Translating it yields CSASVGSSYEQYF.

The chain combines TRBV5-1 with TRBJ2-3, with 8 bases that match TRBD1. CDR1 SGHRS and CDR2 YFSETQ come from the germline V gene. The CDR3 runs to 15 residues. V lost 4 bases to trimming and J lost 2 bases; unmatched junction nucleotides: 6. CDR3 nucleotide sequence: TGCGCCAGCAGCAGACAGGGGTCGGTCACAGATACGCAGTATTTT. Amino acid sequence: CASSRQGSVTDTQYF.

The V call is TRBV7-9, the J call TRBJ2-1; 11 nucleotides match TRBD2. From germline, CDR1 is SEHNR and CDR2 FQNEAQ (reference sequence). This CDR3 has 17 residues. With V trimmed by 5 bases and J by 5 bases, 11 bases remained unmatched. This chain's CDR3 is CASSPLAGGRRDNEQFF. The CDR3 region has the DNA TGTGCCAGCAGCCCTTTAGCGGGGGGGCGAAGGGACAATGAGCAGTTCTTC.

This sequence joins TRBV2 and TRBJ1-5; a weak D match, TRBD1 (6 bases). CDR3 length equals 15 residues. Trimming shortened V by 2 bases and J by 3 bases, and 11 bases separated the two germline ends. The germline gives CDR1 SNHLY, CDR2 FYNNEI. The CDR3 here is CASSETGQPNQPQHF. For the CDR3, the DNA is TGTGCCAGCAGTGAAACCGGACAGCCCAATCAGCCCCAGCATTTT.

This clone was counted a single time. The CDR3: CASSPPRGNYNEQFF. In nucleotides, the CDR3 is TGTGCCAGCAGTCCTCCGAGGGGGAACTACAATGAGCAGTTCTTC. The rearrangement links TRBV28 to TRBJ2-1, with a possible D match to TRBD1 (6 bases). Trimming took 5 bases from V and 3 from J, leaving 14 bases between them. This CDR3 comprises 15 residues. Germline CDR1 MDHEN, CDR2 SYDVKM.

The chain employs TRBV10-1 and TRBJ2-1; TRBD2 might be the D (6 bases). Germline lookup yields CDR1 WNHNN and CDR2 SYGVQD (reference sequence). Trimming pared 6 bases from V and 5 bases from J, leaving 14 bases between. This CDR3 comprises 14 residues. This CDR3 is CASSLTRVNNEQFF. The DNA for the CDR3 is TGCGCCAGCAGCTTGACTAGGGTAAACAATGAGCAGTTCTTC.

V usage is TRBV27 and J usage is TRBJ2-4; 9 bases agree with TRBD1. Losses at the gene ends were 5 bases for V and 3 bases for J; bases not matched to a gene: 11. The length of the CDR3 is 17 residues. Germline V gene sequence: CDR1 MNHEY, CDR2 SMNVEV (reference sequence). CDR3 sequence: CASSPGQGSTVKNIQYF. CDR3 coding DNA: TGTGCCAGCAGTCCAGGACAGGGGAGTACCGTCAAAAACATTCAGTACTTC.

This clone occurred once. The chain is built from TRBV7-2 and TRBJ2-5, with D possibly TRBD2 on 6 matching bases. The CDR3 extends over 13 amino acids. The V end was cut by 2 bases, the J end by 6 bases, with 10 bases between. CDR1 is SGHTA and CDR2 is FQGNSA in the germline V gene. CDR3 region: CASSLSGGKTQYF. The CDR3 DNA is TGTGCCAGCAGCTTAAGTGGGGGGAAGACCCAGTACTTC.

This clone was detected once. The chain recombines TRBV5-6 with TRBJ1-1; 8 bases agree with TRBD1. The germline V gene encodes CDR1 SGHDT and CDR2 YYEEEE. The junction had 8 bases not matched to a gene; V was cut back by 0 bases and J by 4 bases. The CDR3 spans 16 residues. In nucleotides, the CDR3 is TGTGCCAGCAGCTTGGACCTCAGGGGGCGGTTCACTGAAGCTTTCTTT. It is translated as CASSLDLRGRFTEAFF.

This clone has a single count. The CDR3 protein is CASSESLGNTEAFF. Here the CDR3 DNA reads TGTGCCAGCAGTGAATCGCTAGGAAACACTGAAGCTTTCTTT. The chain carries TRBV25-1 and TRBJ1-1, with D unresolved. The CDR3 has 14 amino acids. V gave up 1 base and J gave up 2 bases, with 8 bases separating them. Per the germline V gene, CDR1 is MGHDK and CDR2 is SYGVNS.

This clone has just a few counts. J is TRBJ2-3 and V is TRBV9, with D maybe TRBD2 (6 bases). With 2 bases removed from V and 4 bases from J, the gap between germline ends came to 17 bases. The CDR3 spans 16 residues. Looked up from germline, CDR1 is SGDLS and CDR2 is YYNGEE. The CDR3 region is CASSVDEWGDPDTQYF. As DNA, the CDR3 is TGTGCCAGCAGCGTCGATGAATGGGGGGATCCAGATACGCAGTATTTT.

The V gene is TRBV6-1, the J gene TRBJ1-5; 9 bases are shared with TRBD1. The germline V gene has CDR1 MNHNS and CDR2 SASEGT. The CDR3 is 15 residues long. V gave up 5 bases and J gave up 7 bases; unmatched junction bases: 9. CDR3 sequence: CASSFPDRGGQPQHF. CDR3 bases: TGTGCCAGCAGTTTCCCCGACAGGGGGGGCCAGCCCCAGCATTTT.

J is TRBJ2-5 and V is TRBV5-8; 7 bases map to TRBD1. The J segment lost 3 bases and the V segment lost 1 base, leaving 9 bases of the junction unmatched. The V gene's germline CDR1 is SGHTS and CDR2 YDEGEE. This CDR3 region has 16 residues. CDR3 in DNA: TGTGCCAGCAGCTTGTTTTTATGGGACAGAAAAGAGACCCAGTACTTC. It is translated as CASSLFLWDRKETQYF.

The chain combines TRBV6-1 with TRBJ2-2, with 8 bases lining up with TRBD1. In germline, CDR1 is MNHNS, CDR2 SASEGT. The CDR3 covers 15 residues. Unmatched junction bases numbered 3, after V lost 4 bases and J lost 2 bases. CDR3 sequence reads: CASSADRVNTGELFF. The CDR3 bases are TGTGCCAGCAGTGCGGACAGGGTAAACACCGGGGAGCTGTTTTTT.

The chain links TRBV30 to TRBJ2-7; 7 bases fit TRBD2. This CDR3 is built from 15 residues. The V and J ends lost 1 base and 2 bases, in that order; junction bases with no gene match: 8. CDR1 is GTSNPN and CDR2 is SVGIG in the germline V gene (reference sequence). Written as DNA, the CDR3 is TGTGCCTGGAGTGGGGGCAGCGGGGCCACCTACGAGCAGTACTTC. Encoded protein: CAWSGGSGATYEQYF.

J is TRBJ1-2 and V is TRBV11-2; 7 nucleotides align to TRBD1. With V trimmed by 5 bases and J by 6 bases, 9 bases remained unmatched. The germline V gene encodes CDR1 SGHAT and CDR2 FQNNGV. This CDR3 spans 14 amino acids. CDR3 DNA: TGTGCCAGCAGCCGAGTACAGGGGCTCGATGGCTACACCTTC. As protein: CASSRVQGLDGYTF. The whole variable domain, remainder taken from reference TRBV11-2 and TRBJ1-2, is EAGVAQSPRYKIIEKRQSVAFWCNPISGHATLYWYQQILGQGPKLLIQFQNNGVVDDSQLPKDRFSAERLKGVDSTLKIQPAKLEDSAVYLCASSRVQGLDGYTFGSGTRLTVV.

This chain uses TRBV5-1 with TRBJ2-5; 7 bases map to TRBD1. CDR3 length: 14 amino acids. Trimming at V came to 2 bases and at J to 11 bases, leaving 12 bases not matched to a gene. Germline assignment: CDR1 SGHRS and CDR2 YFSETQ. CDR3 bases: TGCGCCAGCAGCTTAGACTACAGGGGTCAAGAGCAGTACTTC. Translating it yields CASSLDYRGQEQYF.

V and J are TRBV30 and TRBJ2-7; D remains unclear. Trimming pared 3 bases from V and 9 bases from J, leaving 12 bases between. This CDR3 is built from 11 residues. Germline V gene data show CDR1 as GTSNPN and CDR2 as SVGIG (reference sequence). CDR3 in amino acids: CAWSSAEVQYF. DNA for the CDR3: TGTGCCTGGAGCTCGGCGGAAGTGCAGTACTTC.

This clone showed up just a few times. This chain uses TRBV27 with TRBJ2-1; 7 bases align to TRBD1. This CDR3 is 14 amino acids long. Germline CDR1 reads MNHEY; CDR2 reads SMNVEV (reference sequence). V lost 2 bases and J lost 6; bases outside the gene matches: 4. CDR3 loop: CASSLMGQSNEQFF. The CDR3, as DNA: TGTGCCAGCAGTTTAATGGGACAGAGCAATGAGCAGTTCTTC.

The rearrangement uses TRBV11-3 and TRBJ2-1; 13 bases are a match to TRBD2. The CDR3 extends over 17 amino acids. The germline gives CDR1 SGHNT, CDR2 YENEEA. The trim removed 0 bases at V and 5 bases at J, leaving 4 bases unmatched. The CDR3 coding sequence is TGTGCCAGCAGCTTAGATTCACTAGCGGGGGGGCACAATGAGCAGTTCTTC. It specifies CASSLDSLAGGHNEQFF.

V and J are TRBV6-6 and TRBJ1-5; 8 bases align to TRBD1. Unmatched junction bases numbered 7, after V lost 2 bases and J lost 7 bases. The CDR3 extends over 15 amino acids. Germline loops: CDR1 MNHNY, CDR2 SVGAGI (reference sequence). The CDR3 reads CASSYMDRATQPQHF. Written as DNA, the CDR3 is TGTGCCAGCAGTTACATGGACAGGGCTACGCAGCCCCAGCATTTT.

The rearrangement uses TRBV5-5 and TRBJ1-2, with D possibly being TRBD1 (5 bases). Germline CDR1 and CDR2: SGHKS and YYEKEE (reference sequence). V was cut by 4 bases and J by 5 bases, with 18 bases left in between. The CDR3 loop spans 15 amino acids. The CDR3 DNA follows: TGTGCCAGCAGCCCCGCGAATTCAGGGTGGTATGGCTACACCTTC. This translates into CASSPANSGWYGYTF.

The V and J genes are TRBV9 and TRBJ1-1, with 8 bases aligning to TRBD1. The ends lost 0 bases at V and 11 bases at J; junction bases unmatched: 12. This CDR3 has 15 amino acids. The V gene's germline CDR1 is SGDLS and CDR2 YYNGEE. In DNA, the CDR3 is TGTGCCAGCAGCGTAGCGGCACAGGGGGTAATGGGGGCTTTCTTT. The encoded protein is CASSVAAQGVMGAFF.

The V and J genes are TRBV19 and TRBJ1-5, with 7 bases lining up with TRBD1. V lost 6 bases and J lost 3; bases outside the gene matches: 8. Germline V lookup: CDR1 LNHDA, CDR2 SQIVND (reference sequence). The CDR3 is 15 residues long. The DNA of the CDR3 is TGTGCCAGTAGGGACAGGTCCCACCCCAATCAGCCCCAGCATTTT. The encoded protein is CASRDRSHPNQPQHF.